This TCR beta chain was profiled in a study of T cell changes during pregnancy in multiple sclerosis. Using immunoSEQ multiplex PCR, the repertoire was profiled, and TCRdb retains in-frame clones only, with some absent. The sample carries about 87,000 clones, roughly 95% recorded once. The V end was cut by 1 base, the J end by 6 bases, with 13 bases between. Germline V gives CDR1 SQVTM, CDR2 ANQGSEA. This CDR3 has 13 amino acids. The gene calls are TRBV29-1 and TRBJ2-7, with D possibly TRBD2 on 6 matching bases. The receptor was derived from a female donor in good health, enrolled as a control in a pregnancy study. Material: peripheral blood, obtained in the third trimester of pregnancy. The CDR3 region is CSVEVSGDGEQYF. The CDR3 bases are TGCAGCGTTGAAGTTTCGGGAGATGGCGAGCAGTACTTC.